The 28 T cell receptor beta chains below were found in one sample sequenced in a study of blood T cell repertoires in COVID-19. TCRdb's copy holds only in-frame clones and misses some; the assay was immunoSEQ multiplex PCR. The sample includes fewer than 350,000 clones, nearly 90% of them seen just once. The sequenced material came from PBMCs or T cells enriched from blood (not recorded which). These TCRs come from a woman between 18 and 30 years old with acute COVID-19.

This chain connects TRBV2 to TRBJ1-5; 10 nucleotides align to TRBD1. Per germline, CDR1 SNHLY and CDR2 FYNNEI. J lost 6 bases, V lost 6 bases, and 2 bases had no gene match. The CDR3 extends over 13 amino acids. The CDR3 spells CASRGQGSQPQHF. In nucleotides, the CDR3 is TGTGCCAGCAGGGGACAGGGGAGTCAGCCCCAGCATTTT.

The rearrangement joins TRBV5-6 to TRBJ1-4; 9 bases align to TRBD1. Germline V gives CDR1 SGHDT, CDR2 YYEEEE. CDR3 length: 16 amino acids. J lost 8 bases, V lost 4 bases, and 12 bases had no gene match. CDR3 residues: CASSRRRGQGDEKLFF. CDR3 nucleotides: TGTGCCAGCAGCAGGCGAAGGGGACAGGGTGACGAAAAACTGTTTTTT. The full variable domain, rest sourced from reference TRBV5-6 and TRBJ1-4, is DAGVTQSPTHLIKTRGQQVTLRCSPKSGHDTVSWYQQALGQGPQFIFQYYEEEERQRGNFPDRFSGHQFPNYSSELNVNALLLGDSALYLCASSRRRGQGDEKLFFGSGTQLSVL.

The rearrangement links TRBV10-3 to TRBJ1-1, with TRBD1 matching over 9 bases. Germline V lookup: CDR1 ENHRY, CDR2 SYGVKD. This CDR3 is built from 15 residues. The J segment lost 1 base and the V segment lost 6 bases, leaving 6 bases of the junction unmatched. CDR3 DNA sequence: TGTGCCATCAGCGCCTCGGACAGGGGGAACACTGAAGCTTTCTTT. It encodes CAISASDRGNTEAFF.

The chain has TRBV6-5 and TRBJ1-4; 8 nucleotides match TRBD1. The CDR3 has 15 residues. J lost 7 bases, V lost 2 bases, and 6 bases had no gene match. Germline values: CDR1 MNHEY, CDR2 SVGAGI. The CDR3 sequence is CASSYGRGRGEKLFF. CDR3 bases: TGTGCCAGCAGTTACGGCAGGGGGCGGGGTGAAAAACTGTTTTTT.

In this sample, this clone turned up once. The CDR3 DNA reads as TGCGCCAGCAGCTGGCCGGGGGCCGGGACTAGCGGGGACAATGAGCAGTTCTTC. The encoded protein is CASSWPGAGTSGDNEQFF. The V gene is TRBV5-1, the J gene TRBJ2-1; 13 nucleotides align to TRBD2. The CDR3 covers 18 residues. Unmatched junction bases numbered 11, after V lost 3 bases and J lost 5 bases. The V gene's germline CDR1 is SGHRS and CDR2 YFSETQ.

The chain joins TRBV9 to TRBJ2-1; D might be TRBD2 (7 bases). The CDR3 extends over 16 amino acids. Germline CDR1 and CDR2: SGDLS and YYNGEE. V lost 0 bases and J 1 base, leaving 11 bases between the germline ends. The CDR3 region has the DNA TGTGCCAGCAGCGTAGCCCGGGGGGCTTCCTACAATGAGCAGTTCTTC. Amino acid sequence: CASSVARGASYNEQFF.

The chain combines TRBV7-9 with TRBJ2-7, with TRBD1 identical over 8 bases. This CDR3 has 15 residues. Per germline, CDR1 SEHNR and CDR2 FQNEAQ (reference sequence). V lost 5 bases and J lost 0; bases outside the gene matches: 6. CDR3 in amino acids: CASSMPGGSSYEQYF. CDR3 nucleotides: TGTGCCAGCAGCATGCCAGGGGGCTCCTCCTACGAGCAGTACTTC.

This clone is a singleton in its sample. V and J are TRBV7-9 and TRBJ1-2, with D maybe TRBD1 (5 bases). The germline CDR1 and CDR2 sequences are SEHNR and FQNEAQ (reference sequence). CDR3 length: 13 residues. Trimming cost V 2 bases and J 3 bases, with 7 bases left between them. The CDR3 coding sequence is TGTGCCAGCAGCTTACAGACAGACTATGGCTACACCTTC. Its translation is CASSLQTDYGYTF.

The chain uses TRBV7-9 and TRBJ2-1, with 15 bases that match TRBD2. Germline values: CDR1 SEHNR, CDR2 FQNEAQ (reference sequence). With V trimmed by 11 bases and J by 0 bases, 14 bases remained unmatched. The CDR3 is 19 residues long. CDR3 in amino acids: CAENRGLAGGTLSYNEQFF. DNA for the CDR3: TGTGCCGAAAACAGGGGACTAGCGGGAGGAACACTCTCCTACAATGAGCAGTTCTTC.

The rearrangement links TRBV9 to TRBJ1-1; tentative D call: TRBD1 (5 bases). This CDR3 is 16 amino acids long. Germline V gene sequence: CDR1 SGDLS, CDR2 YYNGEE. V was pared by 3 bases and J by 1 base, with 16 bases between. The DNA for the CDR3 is TGTGCCAGCAGCGCGCCCGCTGGGGCACGGAACACTGAAGCTTTCTTT. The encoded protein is CASSAPAGARNTEAFF.

CDR3 region: CASSHRGPSEQYF. The CDR3 DNA reads TGTGCCAGCAGCCACAGGGGGCCAAGCGAGCAGTACTTC. J is TRBJ2-7 and V is TRBV27, with TRBD1 identical over 9 bases. The CDR3 totals 13 residues. V was clipped by 6 bases and J by 6 bases; unmatched bases: 6. The germline V gene encodes CDR1 MNHEY and CDR2 SMNVEV (reference sequence).

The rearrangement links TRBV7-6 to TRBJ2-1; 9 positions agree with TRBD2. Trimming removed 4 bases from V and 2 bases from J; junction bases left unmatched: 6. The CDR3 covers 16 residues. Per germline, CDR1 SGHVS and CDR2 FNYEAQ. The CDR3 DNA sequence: TGTGCCAGCAGCTCATTGACTAGCGGAGCCTACAATGAGCAGTTCTTC. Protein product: CASSSLTSGAYNEQFF.

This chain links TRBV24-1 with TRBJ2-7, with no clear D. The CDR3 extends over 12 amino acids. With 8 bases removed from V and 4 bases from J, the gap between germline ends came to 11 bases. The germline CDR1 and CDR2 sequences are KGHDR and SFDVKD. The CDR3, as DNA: TGTGCCACCACCCCCGGAGAATACGAGCAGTACTTC. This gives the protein CATTPGEYEQYF.

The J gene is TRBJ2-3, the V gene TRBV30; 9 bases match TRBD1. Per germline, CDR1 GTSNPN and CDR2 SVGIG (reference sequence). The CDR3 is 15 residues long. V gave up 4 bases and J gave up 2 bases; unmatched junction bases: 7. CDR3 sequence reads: CAWTPGQGNTDTQYF. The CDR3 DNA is TGTGCCTGGACCCCTGGACAGGGGAACACAGATACGCAGTATTTT.

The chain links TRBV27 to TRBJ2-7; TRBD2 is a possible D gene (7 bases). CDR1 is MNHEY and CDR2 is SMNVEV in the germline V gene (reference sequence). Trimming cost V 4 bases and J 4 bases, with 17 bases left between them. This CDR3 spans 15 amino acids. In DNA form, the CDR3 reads TGTGCCAGCAGTTCCCCCGGAAGCGGGACATACGAGCAGTACTTC. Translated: CASSSPGSGTYEQYF.

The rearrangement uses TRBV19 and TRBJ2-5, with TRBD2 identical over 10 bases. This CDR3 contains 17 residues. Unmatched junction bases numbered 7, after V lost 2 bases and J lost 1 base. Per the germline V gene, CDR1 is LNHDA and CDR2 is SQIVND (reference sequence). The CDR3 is CASSIRASGSLQETQYF. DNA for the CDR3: TGTGCCAGTAGTATAAGGGCTAGCGGGAGCCTCCAAGAGACCCAGTACTTC.

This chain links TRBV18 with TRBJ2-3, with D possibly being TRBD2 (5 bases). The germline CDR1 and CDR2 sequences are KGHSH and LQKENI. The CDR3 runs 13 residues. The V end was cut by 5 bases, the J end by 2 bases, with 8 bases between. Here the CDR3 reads CASSGEFTDTQYF. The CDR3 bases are TGTGCCAGCTCAGGGGAGTTCACAGATACGCAGTATTTT. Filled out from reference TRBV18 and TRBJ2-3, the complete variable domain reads NAGVMQNPRHLVRRRGQEARLRCSPMKGHSHVYWYRQLPEEGLKFMVYLQKENIIDESGMPKERFSAEFPKEGPSILRIQQVVRGDSAAYFCASSGEFTDTQYFGPGTRLTVL.

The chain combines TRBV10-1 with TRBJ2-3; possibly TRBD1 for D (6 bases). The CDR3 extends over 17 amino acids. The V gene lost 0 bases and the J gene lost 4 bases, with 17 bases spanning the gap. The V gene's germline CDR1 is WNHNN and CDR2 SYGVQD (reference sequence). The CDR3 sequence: CASSESNLDREPDTQYF. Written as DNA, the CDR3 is TGCGCCAGCAGTGAGTCCAACTTGGACAGAGAGCCAGATACGCAGTATTTT.

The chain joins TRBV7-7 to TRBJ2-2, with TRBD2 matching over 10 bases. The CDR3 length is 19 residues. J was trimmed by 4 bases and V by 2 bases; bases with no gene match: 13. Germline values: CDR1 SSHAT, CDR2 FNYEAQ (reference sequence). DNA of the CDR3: TGTGCCAGCAGCTTACCGGCCCTAGCGGGAGCTGGTCCCACCGGGGAGCTGTTTTTT. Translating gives CASSLPALAGAGPTGELFF.

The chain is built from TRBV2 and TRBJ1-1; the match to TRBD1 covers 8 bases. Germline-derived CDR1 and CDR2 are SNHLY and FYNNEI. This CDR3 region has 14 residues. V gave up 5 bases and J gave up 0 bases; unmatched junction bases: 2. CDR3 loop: CASSRQGLNTEAFF. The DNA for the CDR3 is TGTGCCAGCAGTAGACAGGGGCTGAACACTGAAGCTTTCTTT.

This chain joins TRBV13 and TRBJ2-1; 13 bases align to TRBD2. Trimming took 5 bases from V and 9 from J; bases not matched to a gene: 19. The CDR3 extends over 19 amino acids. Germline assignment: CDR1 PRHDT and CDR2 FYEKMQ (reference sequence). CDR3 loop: CASSLWTSGSLRSRGEQFF. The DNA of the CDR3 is TGTGCCAGCAGCCTCTGGACTAGCGGGAGTTTACGCTCCCGGGGTGAGCAGTTCTTC.

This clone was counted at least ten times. In nucleotides, the CDR3 is TGTGCCAGCACCATCCCGGGGGAAGGGCCTGGAGAGACCCAGTACTTC. As protein: CASTIPGEGPGETQYF. This chain uses TRBV11-2 with TRBJ2-5; D perhaps matches TRBD2 (6 bases). The CDR3 totals 16 residues. Germline loops: CDR1 SGHAT, CDR2 FQNNGV. V was pared by 7 bases and J by 4 bases, with 22 bases between.

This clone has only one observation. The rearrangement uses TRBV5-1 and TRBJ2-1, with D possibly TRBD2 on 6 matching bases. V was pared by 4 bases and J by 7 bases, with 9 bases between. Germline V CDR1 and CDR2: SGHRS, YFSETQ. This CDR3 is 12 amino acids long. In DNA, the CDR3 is TGCGCCAGCAGCCAGGAGGGGAATGAGCAGTTCTTC. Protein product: CASSQEGNEQFF. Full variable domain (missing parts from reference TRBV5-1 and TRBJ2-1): KAGVTQTPRYLIKTRGQQVTLSCSPISGHRSVSWYQQTPGQGLQFLFEYFSETQRNKGNFPGRFSGRQFSNSRSEMNVSTLELGDSALYLCASSQEGNEQFFGPGTRLTVL.

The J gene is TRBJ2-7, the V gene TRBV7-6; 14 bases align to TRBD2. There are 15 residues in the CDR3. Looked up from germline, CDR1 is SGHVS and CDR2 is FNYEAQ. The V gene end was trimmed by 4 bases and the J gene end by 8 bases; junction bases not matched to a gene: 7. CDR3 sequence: CASSYTGLAGDQQYF. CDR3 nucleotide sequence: TGTGCCAGCAGCTACACGGGACTAGCGGGAGATCAGCAGTACTTC.

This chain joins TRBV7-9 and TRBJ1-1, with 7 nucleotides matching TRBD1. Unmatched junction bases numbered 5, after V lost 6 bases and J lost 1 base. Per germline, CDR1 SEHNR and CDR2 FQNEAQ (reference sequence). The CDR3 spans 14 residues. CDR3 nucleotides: TGTGCCAGCAGTCCGGGACAGAGGAACACTGAAGCTTTCTTT. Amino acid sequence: CASSPGQRNTEAFF. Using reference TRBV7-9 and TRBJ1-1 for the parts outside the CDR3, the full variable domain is DTGVSQNPRHKITKRGQNVTFRCDPISEHNRLYWYRQTLGQGPEFLTYFQNEAQLEKSRLLSDRFSAERPKGSFSTLEIQRTEQGDSAMYLCASSPGQRNTEAFFGQGTRLTVV.

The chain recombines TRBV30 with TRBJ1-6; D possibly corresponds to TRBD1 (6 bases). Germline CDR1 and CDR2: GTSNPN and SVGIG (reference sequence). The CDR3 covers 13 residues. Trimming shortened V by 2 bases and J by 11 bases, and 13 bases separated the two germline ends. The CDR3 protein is CAWSFTEGAPLHF. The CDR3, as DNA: TGTGCCTGGAGTTTTACCGAGGGGGCACCCCTCCACTTT. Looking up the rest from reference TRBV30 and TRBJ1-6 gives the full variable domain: SQTIHQWPATLVQPVGSPLSLECTVEGTSNPNLYWYRQAAGRGLQLLFYSVGIGQISSEVPQNLSASRPQDRQFILSSKKLLLSDSGFYLCAWSFTEGAPLHFGNGTRLTVT.

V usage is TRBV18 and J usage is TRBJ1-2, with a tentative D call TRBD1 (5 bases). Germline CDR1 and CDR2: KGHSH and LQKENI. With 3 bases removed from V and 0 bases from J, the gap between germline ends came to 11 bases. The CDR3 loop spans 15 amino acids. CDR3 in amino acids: CASSPLGHTNYGYTF. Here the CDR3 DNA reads TGTGCCAGCTCACCTTTAGGACATACTAACTATGGCTACACCTTC.

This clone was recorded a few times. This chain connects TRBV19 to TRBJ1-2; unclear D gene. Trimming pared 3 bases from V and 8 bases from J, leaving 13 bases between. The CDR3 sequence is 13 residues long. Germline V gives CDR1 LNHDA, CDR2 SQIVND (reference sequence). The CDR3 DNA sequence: TGTGCCAGTAGTATCGACACTCACCGAGGCTACACCTTC. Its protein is CASSIDTHRGYTF. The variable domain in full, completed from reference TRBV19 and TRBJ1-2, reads DGGITQSPKYLFRKEGQNVTLSCEQNLNHDAMYWYRQDPGQGLRLIYYSQIVNDFQKGDIAEGYSVSREKKESFPLTVTSAQKNPTAFYLCASSIDTHRGYTFGSGTRLTVV.